These 32 T cell receptor beta chains were all obtained from the same sample, sequenced in a study of molecular identifiers for immune sequencing clone quantification. In TCRdb, the PCR reads were re-called with MiXCR into one record per CDR3 protein. This table holds approximately 590,000 distinct CDR3 sequences, 25% found once. The material sequenced was naive CD8+ T cells from blood, with Jurkat cell RNA spiked in. The subset was: FACS-sorted CD8+CD4-CCR7+CD45RA+ naive T cells. These TCRs come from a human donor in good health. Some libraries in this study had Jurkat cell RNA spiked in.

Points on this clonotype: This sequence may be a read error, since a much larger clone differs from it by one base. The chain is built from TRBV27 and TRBJ2-7; D is uncertain. The CDR3 length is 17 residues. Germline V gene data show CDR1 as MNHEY and CDR2 as SMNVEV (reference sequence). The CDR3 sequence: CVSSSSLEPKSSYEQYF. CDR3 nucleotides: TGTGTCAGCAGTTCCTCCCTGGAGCCGAAGAGCTCCTACGAGCAGTACTTC.

This clonotype was counted at least ten times. The CDR3 sequence is CSARSQREGLGNIQYF. DNA of the CDR3: TGCAGTGCTAGGTCCCAGCGGGAGGGCCTTGGAAACATTCAGTACTTC. The chain combines TRBV20-1 with TRBJ2-4, with 10 bases that match TRBD2. The V gene's germline CDR1 is DFQATT and CDR2 SNEGSKA (reference sequence). The CDR3 contains 16 residues. After removal of 3 bases from V and 6 bases from J, the junction contained 11 bases not matched to a gene.

This clonotype was observed at least ten times. V usage is TRBV29-1 and J usage is TRBJ2-7; 7 bases align to TRBD1. This CDR3 is 11 amino acids long. Germline CDR1 reads SQVTM; CDR2 reads ANQGSEA. With 5 bases clipped from V and 5 bases from J, the junction kept 3 bases outside the gene matches. CDR3 coding DNA: TGCAGCGTTACAGGGGTGAACGAGCAGTACTTC. This codes for CSVTGVNEQYF.

The chain links TRBV3-1 to TRBJ2-3; 7 bases are a match to TRBD2. The CDR3 spans 16 residues. Per germline, CDR1 LGHDT and CDR2 YNNKEL (reference sequence). V lost 4 bases, J lost 2 bases, and 9 bases stayed unmatched. The CDR3 reads CASSPTPGLFTDTQYF. CDR3 in DNA: TGTGCCAGCAGCCCGACCCCGGGACTATTCACAGATACGCAGTATTTT.

The chain couples TRBV19 to TRBJ1-2, with D unresolved. This CDR3 has 14 amino acids. The V end lost 5 bases, the J end lost 4 bases, and 14 bases lay between the germline ends. The germline V gene encodes CDR1 LNHDA and CDR2 SQIVND (reference sequence). The CDR3 region is CASSANVYVYGYTF. The CDR3 nucleotides read TGTGCCAGTAGTGCGAATGTCTATGTCTATGGCTACACCTTC.

This clonotype was observed at least ten times. J is TRBJ2-7 and V is TRBV4-3; 10 bases are a match to TRBD2. Germline CDR1 and CDR2: LGHNA and YSLEER. V lost 0 bases, J lost 4 bases, and 3 bases stayed unmatched. The CDR3 has 15 amino acids. The CDR3 is CASSQDSSGGYEQYF. The CDR3 coding sequence is TGCGCCAGCAGCCAAGATTCTAGCGGGGGTTACGAGCAGTACTTC.

The chain uses TRBV30 and TRBJ2-7, with 12 bases fitting TRBD2. The V segment lost 4 bases and the J segment 0 bases; nucleotides outside the gene matches: 4. CDR1 and CDR2 (germline): GTSNPN, SVGIG (reference sequence). This CDR3 is 15 amino acids long. CDR3 coding DNA: TGTGCCTGGACCGGACTAGCGGGAAGCTCCTACGAGCAGTACTTC. Its protein product is CAWTGLAGSSYEQYF.

V is TRBV27 and J is TRBJ1-6; D perhaps matches TRBD1 (5 bases). The V gene lost 2 bases and the J gene lost 5 bases, with 10 bases spanning the gap. The germline V gene encodes CDR1 MNHEY and CDR2 SMNVEV (reference sequence). This CDR3 spans 15 amino acids. In nucleotides, the CDR3 is TGTGCCAGCAGTTTAACACAGGCCGATAATTCACCCCTCCACTTT. Its translation: CASSLTQADNSPLHF.

This clonotype was found many times. The chain links TRBV5-1 to TRBJ2-7; 10 nucleotides align to TRBD1. The V and J ends lost 3 bases and 2 bases, in that order; junction bases with no gene match: 5. Germline V gene sequence: CDR1 SGHRS, CDR2 YFSETQ. The CDR3 loop spans 15 amino acids. CDR3 residues: CASSSDRGGTYEQYF. CDR3 DNA sequence: TGCGCCAGCAGCTCGGACAGGGGGGGTACCTACGAGCAGTACTTC.

This clonotype was observed a handful of times. The CDR3 bases are TGTGCCAGCAGCTCCCCTAGGGCGACCGTTTACTATGGCTACACCTTC. It translates to CASSSPRATVYYGYTF. The genes are TRBV5-4 and TRBJ1-2; D gene uncertain. V gave up 3 bases and J gave up 3 bases, with 18 bases separating them. CDR1 SGHNT and CDR2 YYREEE come from the germline V gene (reference sequence). The CDR3 totals 16 residues.

This clonotype was recorded many times. V usage is TRBV2 and J usage is TRBJ1-5, with 7 bases lining up with TRBD1. The CDR3 extends over 16 amino acids. The V and J ends lost 1 base and 5 bases, in that order; junction bases with no gene match: 8. Germline CDR1 reads SNHLY; CDR2 reads FYNNEI. The CDR3 region is CASSEGLAQGDQPQHF. The CDR3 coding sequence is TGTGCCAGCAGTGAAGGGTTGGCCCAGGGGGATCAGCCCCAGCATTTT. The full variable domain, in which reference TRBV2 and TRBJ1-5 provide the parts outside the CDR3, is EPEVTQTPSHQVTQMGQEVILRCVPISNHLYFYWYRQILGQKVEFLVSFYNNEISEKSEIFDDQFSVERPDGSNFTLKIRSTKLEDSAMYFCASSEGLAQGDQPQHFGDGTRLSIL.

At least ten counts were recorded for this clonotype. This sequence joins TRBV18 and TRBJ1-2; the D is unclear. The germline CDR1 and CDR2 sequences are KGHSH and LQKENI. The CDR3 covers 15 residues. The V end was cut by 0 bases, the J end by 2 bases, with 10 bases between. The CDR3 nucleotides are TGTGCCAGCTCACCACCGGAAGCAGGAAACTATGGCTACACCTTC. This gives the protein CASSPPEAGNYGYTF. The full variable domain, its missing parts supplied by reference TRBV18 and TRBJ1-2, is NAGVMQNPRHLVRRRGQEARLRCSPMKGHSHVYWYRQLPEEGLKFMVYLQKENIIDESGMPKERFSAEFPKEGPSILRIQQVVRGDSAAYFCASSPPEAGNYGYTFGSGTRLTVV.

V is TRBV5-8 and J is TRBJ2-2, with 8 bases lining up with TRBD1. CDR3 length: 15 residues. V was pared by 7 bases and J by 5 bases, with 10 bases of the junction left unmatched. The germline CDR1 and CDR2 sequences are SGHTS and YDEGEE. As DNA, the CDR3 is TGTGCCAGCCCATTTCGGACAGGGCGAACCGGGGAGCTGTTTTTT. It encodes CASPFRTGRTGELFF.

Worth noting for this clonotype: Germline and junction disagree at one end, which may indicate a read error. J is TRBJ2-2 and V is TRBV30; D assignment may be TRBD1 or TRBD2 (5 bases each). Per germline, CDR1 GTSNPN and CDR2 SVGIG (reference sequence). The CDR3 loop spans 14 amino acids. In nucleotides, the CDR3 is TGTGCCTGGAGTCCCTTGAAGGACACCGGGGAGCCGTTTTTT. It specifies CAWSPLKDTGEPFF. The whole variable domain, filled in from reference TRBV30 and TRBJ2-2, reads SQTIHQWPATLVQPVGSPLSLECTVEGTSNPNLYWYRQAAGRGLQLLFYSVGIGQISSEVPQNLSASRPQDRQFILSSKKLLLSDSGFYLCAWSPLKDTGEPFFGEGSRLTVL.

The chain uses TRBV3-1 and TRBJ2-2, with D uncertain. Germline values: CDR1 LGHDT, CDR2 YNNKEL (reference sequence). V was cut by 5 bases and J by 8 bases, with 6 bases left in between. The CDR3 has 11 amino acids. CDR3 sequence (DNA): TGTGCCAGCAGCGGGAAGGGGGAGCTGTTTTTT. Protein product: CASSGKGELFF.

This clonotype has more than one count but fewer than ten. This rearrangement joins TRBV3-1 to TRBJ2-1; TRBD2 matches 11 bases. CDR3 length: 17 residues. V dropped 1 base and J dropped 5; count of bases not matched to a gene: 7. Germline CDR1 and CDR2: LGHDT and YNNKEL (reference sequence). The CDR3, as DNA: TGTGCCAGCAGCCAAGTGCCTACTAGCGGGAGAAACAATGAGCAGTTCTTC. Amino acid sequence: CASSQVPTSGRNNEQFF.

This clonotype turned up a few times. The J gene is TRBJ2-3, the V gene TRBV19, with no clear D. The CDR3 is 16 residues long. Trimming took off 0 bases at V and 0 bases at J, with 10 bases between the two ends. Germline loops: CDR1 LNHDA, CDR2 SQIVND (reference sequence). The CDR3 here is CASSIDSGASTDTQYF. The CDR3, as DNA: TGTGCCAGTAGTATAGATTCAGGAGCTAGCACAGATACGCAGTATTTT.

This clonotype was detected ten times or more. V and J are TRBV7-6 and TRBJ2-3; 11 bases map to TRBD2. Trimming at V came to 4 bases and at J to 7 bases, leaving 10 bases not matched to a gene. The CDR3 totals 16 residues. In germline, CDR1 is SGHVS, CDR2 FNYEAQ. The CDR3 region is CASSSLTSGKINTQYF. Written as DNA, the CDR3 is TGTGCCAGCAGCTCACTGACTAGCGGGAAGATAAATACGCAGTATTTT.

This clonotype was detected only a few times. V and J are TRBV20-1 and TRBJ2-7, with D possibly being TRBD2 (5 bases). Germline CDR1 and CDR2: DFQATT and SNEGSKA (reference sequence). The CDR3 runs to 14 residues. V dropped 3 bases and J dropped 1 base, with 13 bases sitting between them. CDR3 bases: TGCAGTGCTAGTGCTGAGGGTACGTCCTACGAGCAGTACTTC. Translated, it gives CSASAEGTSYEQYF.

The rearrangement links TRBV27 to TRBJ2-2, with D unresolved. The germline CDR1 and CDR2 sequences are MNHEY and SMNVEV (reference sequence). This CDR3 is 16 amino acids long. Trimming removed 2 bases from V and 6 bases from J, with 16 bases in between. This CDR3 reads CASSLAPVEFPGELFF. The CDR3, as DNA: TGTGCCAGCAGTTTAGCCCCCGTGGAGTTTCCCGGGGAGCTGTTTTTT.

The J gene is TRBJ1-1, the V gene TRBV6-5; D gene uncertain. V was cut by 6 bases and J by 0 bases, with 8 bases left in between. The CDR3 length is 13 residues. Germline V lookup: CDR1 MNHEY, CDR2 SVGAGI. CDR3 residues: CASSGEVNTEAFF. The CDR3 nucleotides are TGTGCCAGCAGCGGAGAGGTGAACACTGAAGCTTTCTTT.

This clonotype has a count of ten or more. This chain connects TRBV6-1 to TRBJ1-1; 9 bases map to TRBD1. Germline trimming cut 6 bases from V and 4 bases from J; bases unmatched to any gene: 3. The CDR3 is 13 residues long. Germline values: CDR1 MNHNS, CDR2 SASEGT. CDR3 sequence (DNA): TGTGCCAGCAGGGGACAGGGAAGCACTGAAGCTTTCTTT. Encoded protein: CASRGQGSTEAFF.

This clonotype was picked up many times. The chain couples TRBV20-1 to TRBJ2-4; 10 bases fit TRBD2. This CDR3 has 17 amino acids. J was trimmed by 1 base and V by 6 bases; bases with no gene match: 12. Per germline, CDR1 DFQATT and CDR2 SNEGSKA (reference sequence). The CDR3 coding sequence is TGCAGTGCACCGATCCTCCTAGCGGGAGCTGCCAAAAACATTCAGTACTTC. It is translated as CSAPILLAGAAKNIQYF.

This clonotype was seen only a few times. This chain links TRBV7-9 with TRBJ1-1; perhaps TRBD1 as D (6 bases). The CDR3 totals 12 residues. Per the germline V gene, CDR1 is SEHNR and CDR2 is FQNEAQ (reference sequence). V shed 4 bases and J shed 11 bases, with 14 bases lying between them. Here the CDR3 reads CASSSFTGTAFF. CDR3 coding DNA: TGTGCCAGCAGCTCTTTCACAGGGACGGCTTTCTTT.

Turning to this clonotype: This could be a read error, since a much larger clone is one nucleotide away. This chain connects TRBV5-1 to TRBJ2-5, with a weak D call TRBD1 (6 bases). The CDR3 consists of 14 residues. CDR1 and CDR2 from the germline V gene are SGHRS and YFSETQ. CDR3 DNA sequence: TGCGCCGGCAGCCGGACAGACCCGCAAGAGACCCAGTACTTC. Translating it yields CAGSRTDPQETQYF.

This clonotype was detected a few times. V usage is TRBV21-1 and J usage is TRBJ2-4; the table's D call of TRBD1 was not tested on the DNA. TRBV21-1 represents a pseudogene. The CDR3 is 21 amino acids. CDR3 coding DNA: TGTGCCAGCAGCTTCCGTCGGGACAGAGATGATCCGAGGGCGGACAAAAACATTCAGTACTTC. Amino acids: CASSFRRDRDDPRADKNIQYF.

CDR3 region: CASSIAIGFGELFF. For the CDR3, the DNA is TGTGCCAGCAGTATCGCTATAGGATTCGGGGAGCTGTTTTTT. This chain uses TRBV6-5 with TRBJ2-2, with D uncertain. Trimming took 5 bases from V and 7 from J, leaving 14 bases between them. Germline V lookup: CDR1 MNHEY, CDR2 SVGAGI. The CDR3 contains 14 residues.

This clonotype was detected only a few times. The chain is built from TRBV11-2 and TRBJ2-7; TRBD1 matches at 12 bases. Germline values: CDR1 SGHAT, CDR2 FQNNGV. CDR3 size: 13 residues. V trimming: 8 bases; J trimming: 5 bases; junction bases outside the gene matches: 4. CDR3 residues: CASRDRGHNEQYF. The CDR3 DNA reads as TGTGCCAGCCGGGACAGGGGGCATAACGAGCAGTACTTC. Based on the CDR3 plus reference TRBV11-2 and TRBJ2-7, the full variable domain is EAGVAQSPRYKIIEKRQSVAFWCNPISGHATLYWYQQILGQGPKLLIQFQNNGVVDDSQLPKDRFSAERLKGVDSTLKIQPAKLEDSAVYLCASRDRGHNEQYFGPGTRLTVT.

Many counts were recorded for this clonotype. The junction departs from the called germline gene at one end, perhaps through a read error. This chain connects TRBV7-9 to TRBJ1-1, with a weak D call TRBD1 (5 bases). CDR1 is SEHNR, CDR2 FQNEAQ, per germline (reference sequence). This CDR3 spans 15 amino acids. CDR3 region: CASTPEGGAVDEVFF. The CDR3 nucleotides read TGTGCCAGCACCCCTGAAGGAGGGGCAGTCGACGAAGTTTTCTTT.

This clonotype came up a few times. V and J are TRBV19 and TRBJ2-7, with D perhaps assigned TRBD1 or TRBD2 (5 bases each). CDR3 length: 13 amino acids. CDR1 and CDR2 from the germline V gene are LNHDA and SQIVND (reference sequence). Trimming removed 9 bases at V and 5 bases at J, with 17 bases between. The CDR3 is CASHKGPNNEQYF. Written as DNA, the CDR3 is TGTGCCAGCCACAAGGGACCTAATAACGAGCAGTACTTC.

The chain uses TRBV27 and TRBJ2-3; 8 nucleotides agree with TRBD2. V was clipped by 6 bases and J by 2 bases; unmatched bases: 4. In germline, CDR1 is MNHEY, CDR2 SMNVEV (reference sequence). CDR3 size: 14 residues. Here the CDR3 DNA reads TGTGCCAGCAGGCCGGGACTAGACACAGATACGCAGTATTTT. Translation gives CASRPGLDTDTQYF.

In this sample, this clonotype turned up many times. The rearrangement links TRBV7-4 to TRBJ2-5; D is undetermined. The CDR3 extends over 11 amino acids. Per the germline V gene, CDR1 is SGHVT and CDR2 is SQSDAQ. The CDR3 nucleotides are TGTCCACCGCACCTCCAAGAGACCCAGTACTTC. It specifies CPPHLQETQYF.